The entry below describes one TCR beta chain. This entry is derived from a study of technical replicates of blood from a handful of donors. V trimming: 0 bases; J trimming: 1 base; junction bases outside the gene matches: 0. There are 15 residues in the CDR3. The germline gives CDR1 SGHRS, CDR2 YFSETQ. Generated by immunoSEQ multiplex PCR, the TCRdb table keeps only in-frame clones and is missing some. The data hold around 80,000 clones, with 93% observed a single time. Sequencing was done on a sample of T cells isolated from PBMCs. The chain recombines TRBV5-1 with TRBJ2-3; 9 bases are shared with TRBD1. This sequence originates from a human donor in good health. CDR3 region: CASSLGTGGTDTQYF. The CDR3 coding sequence is TGCGCCAGCAGCTTGGGGACAGGGGGCACAGATACGCAGTATTTT.